This TCR beta chain was captured in a study of cytomegalovirus exposure and HLA in healthy donors. Study-wide context: Earlier, fewer than 130 million unique TCR beta sequences were recovered from about 200 million T cells by an analysis.

General study points: V segments that were indistinguishable, TRBV6-2 and TRBV6-3 among them, were omitted from analysis. Fewer N-insertions than the roughly 630-donor mean were reportedly shown by an Asian-associated ancestry cluster in a later analysis. In a later analysis, the majority of CMV-associated beta chains seemingly showed HLA restriction.

In the case of this clone: The antigen remains undetermined.

Germline V gene sequence: CDR1 LNHDA, CDR2 SQIVND (reference sequence). V was trimmed by 1 base and J by 9 bases, leaving 19 bases between them. This CDR3 is built from 16 residues. Primers for the PCR totalled 60 Vbeta and 13 Jbeta. Measured with immunoSEQ multiplex PCR; TCRdb has only the in-frame clones, and not every one. This table holds about 98,000 clones, around 80% found once. This receptor was identified in a man aged 35 to 55 in good health and CMV-seronegative. The sample consisted of PBMCs. The V and J genes are TRBV19 and TRBJ1-5; the D gene is possibly TRBD1 (5 bases). CDR3 protein: CASSIVPTRGSGPQHF. As DNA, the CDR3 is TGTGCCAGTAGTATAGTCCCGACCCGGGGGTCCGGGCCCCAGCATTTT.